The TCR beta chain under discussion was sequenced for a study of cytomegalovirus exposure and HLA in healthy donors. Study at large: A later analysis reported the same platform for the 90 to 150 validation repertoires and the roughly 670 first-cohort repertoires.

The trim removed 4 bases at V and 2 bases at J, leaving 9 bases unmatched. The CDR3 runs to 16 residues. Germline-derived CDR1 and CDR2 are GTSNPN and SVGIG (reference sequence). Using immunoSEQ multiplex PCR, the repertoire was profiled, and TCRdb retains in-frame clones only, with some absent. The table shows over 250,000 clones, with around 87% occurring only once. This receptor was obtained from a young woman in good health and CMV-seropositive. Sample: PBMCs. The chain combines TRBV30 with TRBJ1-4; 8 nucleotides match TRBD1. The CDR3 DNA reads as TGTGCCTGGACCAGGGGGCCGCGGGCGACTAATGAAAAACTGTTTTTT. It codes for CAWTRGPRATNEKLFF.